Sequencing of this T cell receptor beta chain was carried out in a study of blood T cells in healthy people across ages. Using a J-beta primer mix together with a sample-barcoded 5' primer, a second PCR was run for about 7 to 12 cycles. Tagging of each cDNA molecule was performed by a template-switch adaptor with 12 random nucleotides. Per sample, CDR3-containing paired-end reads numbered at least 3 million. TCRdb recomputed calls from the 5' RACE reads with MiXCR, one row per CDR3 protein. The sample yields 1 million to 1.2 million distinct CDR3 sequences, around two fifths seen once. This CDR3 region has 14 residues. V was pared by 4 bases and J by 0 bases, with 10 bases between. The germline V gene has CDR1 SGHRS and CDR2 YFSETQ.

This TCR came from a man aged 18 to 30 in good health. The chain combines TRBV5-1 with TRBJ1-1; possibly TRBD1 for D (5 bases). Material: blood. As DNA, the CDR3 is TGCGCCAGCAGCAAGGGACGGTTGAACACTGAAGCTTTCTTT. Its translation is CASSKGRLNTEAFF.